Each of the 14 T cell receptor beta chains below was sequenced from the same sample in a study of cytomegalovirus exposure and HLA in healthy donors (TCRdb year 2017). The library was made by the immunoSEQ multiplex PCR assay. A mixture of 60 forward primers for TCR Vbeta segments and 13 reverse primers for TCR Jbeta segments was used in the multiplex PCR. Here the immuneACCESS table is served through TCRdb, limited to in-frame sequences with V and J called. Missing clones are a known gap in these copies; in checked studies unresolved V genes cover under half, and the rest lacks a known reason. The table for this sample lists about 79,000 clones. The ten largest make up about 4.2% of the sample. The specimen sequenced was PBMCs. These receptors were taken from a man aged 25-45 years in good health and CMV-seronegative.

As DNA, the CDR3 is TGTGCCAGCAGCTTGACAGGGGGGGGTGGCTACACCTTC. Translation: CASSLTGGGGYTF. The rearrangement links TRBV13 to TRBJ1-2; 9 bases are a match to TRBD1. The CDR3 loop spans 13 amino acids. Germline CDR1 is PRHDT and CDR2 is FYEKMQ (reference sequence). J gave up 7 bases and V 3 bases, and 3 bases lay outside the gene matches.

V is TRBV2 and J is TRBJ1-5; 7 nucleotides align to TRBD1. The CDR3 has 14 amino acids. The V gene end was trimmed by 4 bases and the J gene end by 2 bases; junction bases not matched to a gene: 2. CDR1 is SNHLY, CDR2 FYNNEI, per germline. The CDR3, as DNA: TGTGCCAGCAGTGCCAGGGGGGGCAATCAGCCCCAGCATTTT. Translating it yields CASSARGGNQPQHF.

The rearrangement uses TRBV9 and TRBJ2-1; 11 bases map to TRBD1. The V segment lost 4 bases and the J segment 5 bases; nucleotides outside the gene matches: 11. The germline gives CDR1 SGDLS, CDR2 YYNGEE. The length of the CDR3 is 17 residues. CDR3 residues: CASSSMVGTGGNNEQFF. The CDR3 nucleotides are TGTGCCAGCAGCTCCATGGTCGGGACAGGGGGAAACAATGAGCAGTTCTTC.

The V gene is TRBV7-2, the J gene TRBJ2-7; D not certain. From germline, CDR1 is SGHTA and CDR2 FQGNSA. V was pared by 5 bases and J by 4 bases, with 9 bases between. The CDR3 is 12 amino acids. In DNA, the CDR3 is TGTGCCAGCAGCCCATCGGTATACGAGCAGTACTTC. Its translation: CASSPSVYEQYF.

The chain links TRBV5-1 to TRBJ1-4; the D gene is possibly TRBD1 (5 bases). V lost 0 bases and J lost 7, with 13 bases in between. The CDR3 is 15 residues long. The germline V gene encodes CDR1 SGHRS and CDR2 YFSETQ. The CDR3 reads CASSLAAGEVEKLFF. In DNA form, the CDR3 reads TGCGCCAGCAGCTTGGCCGCGGGGGAGGTTGAAAAACTGTTTTTT.

CDR3 sequence reads: CASSVDSLSPLHF. DNA of the CDR3: TGTGCCAGCAGCGTGGACAGTCTTTCACCCCTCCACTTT. This sequence joins TRBV7-9 and TRBJ1-6; perhaps TRBD1 as D (6 bases). The germline CDR1 and CDR2 sequences are SEHNR and FQNEAQ (reference sequence). Trimming shortened V by 5 bases and J by 9 bases, and 11 bases separated the two germline ends. This CDR3 comprises 13 residues.

The gene calls are TRBV6-5 and TRBJ2-7, with 7 bases identical to TRBD1. V shed 6 bases, J shed 3 bases, and the junction held 5 bases outside the gene matches. This CDR3 contains 13 residues. Per germline, CDR1 MNHEY and CDR2 SVGAGI. In nucleotides, the CDR3 is TGTGCCAGCAGAAGGGACAGAAACTACGAGCAGTACTTC. Residues: CASRRDRNYEQYF.

The rearrangement uses TRBV5-1 and TRBJ2-5; 7 bases fit TRBD1. From germline, CDR1 is SGHRS and CDR2 YFSETQ. The CDR3 length is 13 residues. V gave up 4 bases and J gave up 5 bases; unmatched junction bases: 5. For the CDR3, the DNA is TGCGCCAGCAGCAGGGACAGTTGGGAGACCCAGTACTTC. Translation gives CASSRDSWETQYF.

This chain joins TRBV7-2 and TRBJ2-1; D gene ambiguous. V lost 0 bases and J 6 bases, leaving 9 bases between the germline ends. The CDR3 contains 14 residues. From germline, CDR1 is SGHTA and CDR2 FQGNSA. CDR3 in DNA: TGTGCCAGCAGCTTAGCTAGAAACCTCAATGAGCAGTTCTTC. It translates to CASSLARNLNEQFF.

V usage is TRBV9 and J usage is TRBJ2-2; TRBD2 agrees at 8 bases. The length of the CDR3 is 16 residues. CDR1 and CDR2 from the germline V gene are SGDLS and YYNGEE. J gave up 5 bases and V 4 bases, and 10 bases lay outside the gene matches. For the CDR3, the DNA is TGTGCCAGCAGCACCCCAGCGGGAGTAGGGACCGGGGAGCTGTTTTTT. Translating gives CASSTPAGVGTGELFF.

This clone registers medium-sized by frequency. The rearrangement uses TRBV11-1 and TRBJ2-1; 10 bases map to TRBD2. Germline lookup yields CDR1 SGHAT and CDR2 FQDESV (reference sequence). The CDR3 contains 16 residues. The J segment lost 7 bases and the V segment lost 1 base, leaving 7 bases of the junction unmatched. This CDR3 is CASSLVNPGLANEQFF. The CDR3 DNA reads TGTGCCAGCAGCTTAGTAAACCCGGGACTAGCGAATGAGCAGTTCTTC.

The chain joins TRBV2 to TRBJ2-1; D is perhaps TRBD2 (6 bases). Deletions cut 6 bases from V and 3 bases from J, with 12 bases between. This CDR3 comprises 14 residues. Looked up from germline, CDR1 is SNHLY and CDR2 is FYNNEI. This CDR3 is CASSPAGGYNEQFF. As DNA, the CDR3 is TGTGCCAGCAGCCCCGCCGGGGGCTACAATGAGCAGTTCTTC.

The CDR3 region is CASTTSPGGYGYTF. CDR3 sequence (DNA): TGTGCCAGCACCACAAGTCCAGGGGGCTATGGCTACACCTTC. The chain joins TRBV13 to TRBJ1-2; TRBD1 matches 7 bases. Losses at the gene ends were 7 bases for V and 4 bases for J; bases not matched to a gene: 9. Germline loops: CDR1 PRHDT, CDR2 FYEKMQ (reference sequence). CDR3 length equals 14 residues. The variable domain in full, completed from reference TRBV13 and TRBJ1-2, reads AAGVIQSPRHLIKEKRETATLKCYPIPRHDTVYWYQQGPGQDPQFLISFYEKMQSDKGSIPDRFSAQQFSDYHSELNMSSLELGDSALYFCASTTSPGGYGYTFGSGTRLTVV.

The chain joins TRBV7-2 to TRBJ2-2; tentative D call: TRBD2 (5 bases). The V and J ends lost 3 bases and 5 bases respectively, with 7 bases between them. This CDR3 is 13 amino acids long. Germline-derived CDR1 and CDR2 are SGHTA and FQGNSA. The CDR3 protein is CASSFRGTGELFF. The CDR3 DNA follows: TGTGCCAGCAGCTTTCGAGGGACCGGGGAGCTGTTTTTT.